This T cell receptor (beta chain) comes out of a study of shared clonotypes between healthy human individuals. This clone has a handful of counts. What it binds is not known. The CDR3 runs to 19 residues. Terminally differentiated effector memory CD45RA+ cells were excluded from the naive CD8 cells, which were CD45RO-negative and positively selected for CCR7. General study points: Sorted-subset samples were not fully sequenced, rarefaction indicated.

Once extracted for a subset, genomic DNA was divided evenly among several immunoSEQ plates. TCRdb's table, derived via immunoSEQ multiplex PCR, lists solely in-frame clones and lacks some. The table includes about 820,000 clones, 90% to 95% detected once. The sample taken for sequencing was naive CD8+ T cells sorted from blood. The chain carries TRBV21-1 and TRBJ2-7; no check of the table's D call, TRBD2, against the DNA was made. TRBV21-1 is a known pseudogene. The sequence derives from a man aged 25-45 years in good health. CDR3 region: CASSGSGLAGGELPWEQYF. DNA for the CDR3: TGTGCCAGCAGCGGCTCGGGACTAGCGGGAGGGGAATTGCCGTGGGAGCAGTACTTC.